This T cell receptor beta chain was sequenced in a study of T cell repertoires in cytomegalovirus infection. Looking at the study overall: CMV infection plus the matching HLA type was flagged by public TCR beta signatures. Study-wide results and caveats: Dominating the ex vivo response were HLA-C-restricted CMV-specific TCR beta clonotypes.

On this clonotype: As yet, its antigen is unknown.

Germline trimming cut 7 bases from V and 3 bases from J; bases unmatched to any gene: 9. Germline-derived CDR1 and CDR2 are SEHNR and FQNEAQ (reference sequence). The CDR3 totals 15 residues. TCRdb fed the reads into MiXCR, producing one record per CDR3 protein. The sample consists of roughly 570,000 distinct CDR3 sequences, under 45% of them appearing once. The rearrangement uses TRBV7-9 and TRBJ2-1; 7 bases agree with TRBD1. Specimen: cultured PBMCs, collected from culture after CMV antigen stimulation. The source of this sequence is a human donor in good health (CMV status not recorded). Some clones in this sample may be carry-over from other donors' samples. The CDR3 sequence: CASNKDRVLYNEQFF. CDR3 sequence (DNA): TGTGCCAGCAACAAAGACAGGGTTCTCTACAATGAGCAGTTCTTC. The complete variable domain, with remaining parts taken from reference TRBV7-9 and TRBJ2-1, reads DTGVSQNPRHKITKRGQNVTFRCDPISEHNRLYWYRQTLGQGPEFLTYFQNEAQLEKSRLLSDRFSAERPKGSFSTLEIQRTEQGDSAMYLCASNKDRVLYNEQFFGPGTRLTVL.